This TCR beta chain was retrieved from a study of prognosis after radiotherapy for stage I lung cancer. Overall study context: Of the patients, seven had squamous cell carcinoma and about a dozen had adenocarcinoma tumors.

Peripheral blood, in approximately 5.8-milliliter volumes, was drawn at each of two time points. Deletions cut 0 bases from V and 6 bases from J, with 9 bases between. The CDR3 has 13 amino acids. Germline V lookup: CDR1 SQVTM, CDR2 ANQGSEA. This clonotype was counted many times. Amplification of TCR beta CDR3 from genomic DNA used two-round multiplex PCR. First-round PCR amplification was performed with primers specific to each TRBV and TRBJ gene. The authors ran second-round PCR with universal primers. TCRdb itself ran the multiplex PCR reads through MiXCR, one entry per CDR3 protein. This sample has approximately 20,000 distinct CDR3 sequences, with over 25% found just once.

The sequence came from a donor at least 50 years old with non-small cell lung cancer. This chain connects TRBV29-1 to TRBJ2-1; D remains unclear. The source material was PBMCs, sampled before or after stereotactic body radiation therapy (not recorded which). CDR3: CSVEENPGNEQFF. CDR3 in DNA: TGCAGCGTTGAAGAAAACCCCGGCAATGAGCAGTTCTTC.